These 30 T cell receptor beta chains originate from one sample sequenced in a study of cytomegalovirus exposure and HLA in healthy donors. Measured with immunoSEQ multiplex PCR; TCRdb has only the in-frame clones, and not every one. Here the sample spans roughly 120,000 clones, 88% being singletons. The specimen was PBMCs. Every receptor here comes from a young man in good health and CMV-seropositive.

The V call is TRBV5-1, the J call TRBJ1-1; unclear D gene. This CDR3 has 14 amino acids. V was cut by 3 bases and J by 3 bases, with 12 bases left in between. The germline V gene has CDR1 SGHRS and CDR2 YFSETQ. The CDR3 reads CASSSTYRHTEAFF. The CDR3 DNA follows: TGCGCCAGCAGCTCGACCTACAGACACACTGAAGCTTTCTTT.

This clone appeared a few times. The CDR3 coding sequence is TGTGCCAGTAGTACTCAGGGGAATGGCTACGAGCAGTACTTC. Protein product: CASSTQGNGYEQYF. The chain has TRBV19 and TRBJ2-7; a possible D gene is TRBD1 (6 bases). CDR3 length: 14 residues. The ends were cut back, 4 bases at V and 3 bases at J, with 13 bases in the middle. The germline CDR1 and CDR2 sequences are LNHDA and SQIVND (reference sequence).

This sequence joins TRBV14 and TRBJ1-6; unclear D gene. The ends were cut back, 0 bases at V and 8 bases at J, with 14 bases in the middle. From germline, CDR1 is SGHDN and CDR2 FVKESK. There are 16 residues in the CDR3. CDR3 coding DNA: TGTGCCAGCAGCCAAGATAGGTATGGTCGGGATTCACCCCTCCACTTT. Residues: CASSQDRYGRDSPLHF.

This sequence joins TRBV4-1 and TRBJ1-1, with D possibly being TRBD1 (5 bases). Germline-derived CDR1 and CDR2 are MGHRA and YSYEKL. V was pared by 1 base and J by 1 base, with 10 bases between. This CDR3 comprises 15 residues. CDR3 nucleotides: TGCGCCAGCAGCCAAGTTGCGGGGACGAACACTGAAGCTTTCTTT. Amino acid sequence: CASSQVAGTNTEAFF.

The chain links TRBV25-1 to TRBJ1-2; D is perhaps TRBD1 (6 bases). Germline V gives CDR1 MGHDK, CDR2 SYGVNS. V gave up 5 bases and J gave up 1 base, with 14 bases separating them. The CDR3 is made up of 15 amino acids. Here the CDR3 DNA reads TGTGCCAGCAGTCCCGGGGGGGGCCTTAACTATGGCTACACCTTC. This codes for CASSPGGGLNYGYTF.

Of note for this clone: The sample carries other DNA sequences with the same CDR3. The DNA for the CDR3 is TGTGCCAGCAGCTTAGACAGCCAAGAGACCCAGTACTTC. It specifies CASSLDSQETQYF. The gene calls are TRBV7-7 and TRBJ2-5; D is undetermined. V lost 1 base and J lost 1, with 4 bases in between. The germline gives CDR1 SSHAT, CDR2 FNYEAQ (reference sequence). The CDR3 is 13 residues long.

In this sample, this clone turned up once. J is TRBJ1-2 and V is TRBV27; TRBD1 matches 8 bases. The CDR3 is 13 residues long. Germline trimming cut 3 bases from V and 8 bases from J; bases unmatched to any gene: 5. CDR1 and CDR2 from the germline V gene are MNHEY and SMNVEV (reference sequence). As DNA, the CDR3 is TGTGCCAGCAGTTTCCGACAGGGGAGCGGCTACACCTTC. Protein product: CASSFRQGSGYTF.

The chain carries TRBV4-3 and TRBJ1-4, with a weak D call TRBD1 (5 bases). The V end lost 0 bases, the J end lost 8 bases, and 16 bases lay between the germline ends. Germline values: CDR1 LGHNA, CDR2 YSLEER. This CDR3 spans 16 amino acids. In DNA form, the CDR3 reads TGCGCCAGCAGCCAAGATCCGGGGGTCGGTAGAGAAAAACTGTTTTTT. It encodes CASSQDPGVGREKLFF.

The V and J genes are TRBV7-9 and TRBJ1-1; D possibly corresponds to TRBD1 (5 bases). The germline V gene encodes CDR1 SEHNR and CDR2 FQNEAQ (reference sequence). Between the trimmed V and J ends, which lost 0 bases and 0 bases, there was a span of 11 bases. CDR3 length: 16 residues. CDR3 in amino acids: CASSLALSGMNTEAFF. Here the CDR3 DNA reads TGTGCCAGCAGCTTAGCGCTTTCAGGGATGAACACTGAAGCTTTCTTT. Full variable domain (rest looked up from reference TRBV7-9 and TRBJ1-1): DTGVSQNPRHKITKRGQNVTFRCDPISEHNRLYWYRQTLGQGPEFLTYFQNEAQLEKSRLLSDRFSAERPKGSFSTLEIQRTEQGDSAMYLCASSLALSGMNTEAFFGQGTRLTVV.

This rearrangement joins TRBV27 to TRBJ2-2, with 9 bases aligning to TRBD1. Trimming removed 6 bases from V and 7 bases from J; junction bases left unmatched: 6. Germline-derived CDR1 and CDR2 are MNHEY and SMNVEV (reference sequence). The CDR3 runs 14 residues. CDR3 nucleotide sequence: TGTGCCAGCAGCAAGACAGGGGGAAACGGGGAGCTGTTTTTT. Encoded protein: CASSKTGGNGELFF.

The rearrangement joins TRBV7-9 to TRBJ2-2; the D is unclear. V was pared by 0 bases and J by 7 bases, with 12 bases between. CDR1 and CDR2 (germline): SEHNR, FQNEAQ (reference sequence). This CDR3 is 15 amino acids long. This chain's CDR3 is CASSLAPVAGGELFF. Written as DNA, the CDR3 is TGTGCCAGCAGCTTAGCGCCAGTTGCTGGCGGGGAGCTGTTTTTT.

This chain connects TRBV5-1 to TRBJ2-5; TRBD1 agrees at 12 bases. CDR3 length: 16 amino acids. Trimming at V came to 4 bases and at J to 5 bases, leaving 9 bases not matched to a gene. CDR1 is SGHRS and CDR2 is YFSETQ in the germline V gene. This CDR3 reads CASSPQGQGAQETQYF. In DNA, the CDR3 is TGCGCCAGCAGCCCTCAGGGACAGGGGGCTCAGGAGACCCAGTACTTC.

The gene calls are TRBV6-1 and TRBJ2-7, with D possibly being TRBD2 (5 bases). The CDR3 spans 14 residues. The V gene lost 4 bases and the J gene lost 2 bases, with 12 bases spanning the gap. From germline, CDR1 is MNHNS and CDR2 SASEGT. CDR3 sequence reads: CASSVGRGTYEQYF. DNA of the CDR3: TGTGCCAGCAGTGTAGGACGGGGAACCTACGAGCAGTACTTC.

The chain joins TRBV7-2 to TRBJ1-5, with D possibly matching TRBD1 (5 bases). This CDR3 spans 15 amino acids. Germline CDR1 SGHTA, CDR2 FQGNSA. V was pared by 3 bases and J by 2 bases, with 11 bases between. CDR3 loop: CASSFRVGGNQPQHF. CDR3 coding DNA: TGTGCCAGCAGCTTCAGGGTTGGGGGCAATCAGCCCCAGCATTTT.

The chain is built from TRBV5-1 and TRBJ1-1; 9 nucleotides agree with TRBD1. Losses at the gene ends were 5 bases for V and 1 base for J; bases not matched to a gene: 9. This CDR3 is 16 amino acids long. The germline CDR1 and CDR2 sequences are SGHRS and YFSETQ. In DNA form, the CDR3 reads TGCGCCAGCAGAATAACGACAGGGGGGACGAACACTGAAGCTTTCTTT. The encoded protein is CASRITTGGTNTEAFF.

The chain joins TRBV7-6 to TRBJ2-5; TRBD2 agrees at 10 bases. Germline assignment: CDR1 SGHVS and CDR2 FNYEAQ. This CDR3 contains 15 residues. Trimming removed 5 bases from V and 2 bases from J; junction bases left unmatched: 5. The CDR3 region is CASSRIAGGQETQYF. The CDR3 region has the DNA TGTGCCAGCAGCCGAATAGCGGGGGGACAAGAGACCCAGTACTTC. The full variable domain, with the rest looked up from reference TRBV7-6 and TRBJ2-5, is GAGVSQSPRYKVTKRGQDVALRCDPISGHVSLYWYRQALGQGPEFLTYFNYEAQQDKSGLPNDRFSAERPEGSISTLTIQRTEQRDSAMYRCASSRIAGGQETQYFGPGTRLLVL.

The V gene is TRBV11-2, the J gene TRBJ2-5; 7 bases align to TRBD1. CDR1 SGHAT and CDR2 FQNNGV come from the germline V gene. The trim removed 2 bases at V and 1 base at J, leaving 4 bases unmatched. The CDR3 sequence is 15 residues long. CDR3 residues: CASSLYRGTQETQYF. As DNA, the CDR3 is TGTGCCAGCAGCTTATACAGGGGAACCCAAGAGACCCAGTACTTC.

The rearrangement joins TRBV7-8 to TRBJ2-5; a weak D match, TRBD2 (5 bases). The CDR3 has 16 residues. Trimming removed 5 bases from V and 4 bases from J, with 20 bases in between. Germline V lookup: CDR1 SGHVS, CDR2 FQNEAQ. The CDR3 DNA reads as TGTGCCAGCAGCCATAACGGCGTTCCCCGGGGAGAGACCCAGTACTTC. It specifies CASSHNGVPRGETQYF.

This clone has more than one count but fewer than ten. The chain joins TRBV16 to TRBJ1-5; unclear D gene. The CDR3 totals 13 residues. The V end was cut by 4 bases, the J end by 0 bases, with 4 bases between. Per the germline V gene, CDR1 is KGHSY and CDR2 is FQNENV. The CDR3 DNA follows: TGTGCCAGCAGCCCAGGTAGCAATCAGCCCCAGCATTTT. Its translation: CASSPGSNQPQHF.

The chain combines TRBV6-6 with TRBJ1-2; 7 bases line up with TRBD1. Germline-derived CDR1 and CDR2 are MNHNY and SVGAGI (reference sequence). The CDR3 is made up of 12 amino acids. V lost 10 bases to trimming and J lost 4 bases; unmatched junction nucleotides: 6. The CDR3 here is CAIRTGVYGYTF. The CDR3 bases are TGTGCCATCCGCACAGGGGTCTATGGCTACACCTTC.

The V and J genes are TRBV28 and TRBJ1-2; 12 nucleotides match TRBD1. Germline assignment: CDR1 MDHEN and CDR2 SYDVKM. The CDR3 spans 19 residues. The V gene end was trimmed by 1 base and the J gene end by 4 bases; junction bases not matched to a gene: 13. CDR3 coding DNA: TGTGCCAGCAGTTTATCTTCCCCGGGACAGGGGGCATGGGGCTATGGCTACACCTTC. It translates to CASSLSSPGQGAWGYGYTF.

V is TRBV19 and J is TRBJ1-1; 12 bases align to TRBD1. Germline V gives CDR1 LNHDA, CDR2 SQIVND (reference sequence). The CDR3 extends over 13 amino acids. The trim removed 9 bases at V and 11 bases at J, leaving 10 bases unmatched. CDR3 protein: CARDRDRGLGAFF. For the CDR3, the DNA is TGTGCCAGAGACCGGGACAGGGGGCTGGGGGCTTTCTTT. Drawing the rest from reference TRBV19 and TRBJ1-1, the complete variable domain is DGGITQSPKYLFRKEGQNVTLSCEQNLNHDAMYWYRQDPGQGLRLIYYSQIVNDFQKGDIAEGYSVSREKKESFPLTVTSAQKNPTAFYLCARDRDRGLGAFFGQGTRLTVV.

V and J are TRBV29-1 and TRBJ1-2; 10 nucleotides line up with TRBD1. V shed 6 bases and J 5 bases; nucleotides not matched to a gene: 6. The CDR3 is 13 amino acids. From germline, CDR1 is SQVTM and CDR2 ANQGSEA. CDR3 residues: CSVPDRGRYGYTF. In nucleotides, the CDR3 is TGCAGCGTCCCGGACAGGGGGAGGTATGGCTACACCTTC. Drawing the rest from reference TRBV29-1 and TRBJ1-2, the complete variable domain is SAVISQKPSRDICQRGTSLTIQCQVDSQVTMMFWYRQQPGQSLTLIATANQGSEATYESGFVIDKFPISRPNLTFSTLTVSNMSPEDSSIYLCSVPDRGRYGYTFGSGTRLTVV.

This chain links TRBV2 with TRBJ2-5; 9 positions agree with TRBD1. The J call is in doubt because the DNA end fits TRBJ2-7 better. Germline V gene sequence: CDR1 SNHLY, CDR2 FYNNEI. The CDR3 is 14 amino acids. CDR3 region: CASSMGQGTYEQYF. The CDR3 region has the DNA TGTGCCAGCAGCATGGGACAGGGAACCTACGAGCAGTACTTC.

The V and J genes are TRBV5-1 and TRBJ2-7; TRBD1 matches 10 bases. This CDR3 contains 15 residues. V shed 1 base and J 4 bases; nucleotides not matched to a gene: 5. Germline V gene data show CDR1 as SGHRS and CDR2 as YFSETQ. The CDR3 DNA follows: TGCGCCAGCAGCTTGAGGGGACAGGGGACTTACGAGCAGTACTTC. Its protein is CASSLRGQGTYEQYF.

V gene TRBV2 combines with J gene TRBJ1-2, with D possibly matching TRBD1 (5 bases). CDR1 and CDR2 (germline): SNHLY, FYNNEI. The V end lost 0 bases, the J end lost 4 bases, and 12 bases lay between the germline ends. The CDR3 has 15 residues. The CDR3 DNA reads TGTGCCAGCAGTGAAGCTCAAGGACACCTCTATGGCTACACCTTC. Protein sequence: CASSEAQGHLYGYTF.

The chain recombines TRBV12-5 with TRBJ2-1; 11 nucleotides match TRBD2. The CDR3 consists of 16 residues. Germline V lookup: CDR1 LGHNT, CDR2 FRNRAP. The J segment lost 3 bases and the V segment lost 0 bases, leaving 1 base of the junction unmatched. The DNA of the CDR3 is TGTGCTAGTGGTTTGGTTAGCGGGGGGGTCTACAATGAGCAGTTCTTC. This translates into CASGLVSGGVYNEQFF.

CDR3: CASSPLGGTWSTEAFF. The CDR3 nucleotides read TGTGCCAGCAGCCCCTTGGGGGGGACCTGGAGCACTGAAGCTTTCTTT. The chain has TRBV7-8 and TRBJ1-1; perhaps TRBD1 as D (5 bases). V was clipped by 5 bases and J by 4 bases, with 20 bases between them. Per germline, CDR1 SGHVS and CDR2 FQNEAQ. There are 16 residues in the CDR3. Together with reference TRBV7-8 and TRBJ1-1, the CDR3 gives the full variable domain: GAGVSQSPRYKVAKRGQDVALRCDPISGHVSLFWYQQALGQGPEFLTYFQNEAQLDKSGLPSDRFFAERPEGSVSTLKIQRTQQEDSAVYLCASSPLGGTWSTEAFFGQGTRLTVV.

This clone appeared once. Other DNA variants within this sample encode the same CDR3. This rearrangement joins TRBV6-5 to TRBJ1-2, with TRBD1 identical over 8 bases. Germline V CDR1 and CDR2: MNHEY, SVGAGI. The V and J ends lost 3 bases and 7 bases, in that order; junction bases with no gene match: 4. The CDR3 is 13 residues long. CDR3 nucleotides: TGTGCCAGCAGTTATGGACAGGGTCGTGGCTACACCTTC. Protein sequence: CASSYGQGRGYTF.

As DNA, the CDR3 is TGTGCCAGCAGTTACTCCGGTCAAATAACAGATACGCAGTATTTT. This codes for CASSYSGQITDTQYF. V is TRBV6-5 and J is TRBJ2-3; no clear D. CDR1 MNHEY and CDR2 SVGAGI come from the germline V gene. Trimming took 0 bases from V and 3 from J, leaving 10 bases between them. The CDR3 is 15 residues long.